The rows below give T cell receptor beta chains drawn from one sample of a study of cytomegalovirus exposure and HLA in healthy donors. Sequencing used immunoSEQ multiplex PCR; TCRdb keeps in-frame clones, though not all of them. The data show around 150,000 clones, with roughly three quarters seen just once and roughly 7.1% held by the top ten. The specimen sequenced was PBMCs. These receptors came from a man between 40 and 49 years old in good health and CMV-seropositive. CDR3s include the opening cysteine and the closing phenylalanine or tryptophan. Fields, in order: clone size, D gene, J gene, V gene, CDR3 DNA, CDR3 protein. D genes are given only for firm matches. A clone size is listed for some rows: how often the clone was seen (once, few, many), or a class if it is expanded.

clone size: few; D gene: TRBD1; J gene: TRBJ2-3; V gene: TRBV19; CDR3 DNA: TGTGCCAGTAGTCCGGGACAGACACAAGATACGCAGTATTTT; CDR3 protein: CASSPGQTQDTQYF
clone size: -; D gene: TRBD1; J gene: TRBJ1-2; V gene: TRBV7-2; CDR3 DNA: TGTGCCAGCAGCCCCGGGACAGCCTATGGCTACACCTTC; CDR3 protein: CASSPGTAYGYTF
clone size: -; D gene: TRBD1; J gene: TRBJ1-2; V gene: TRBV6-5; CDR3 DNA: TGTGCCAGCAGTTACTCAGGGGGCAACTATGGCTACACCTTC; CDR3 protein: CASSYSGGNYGYTF
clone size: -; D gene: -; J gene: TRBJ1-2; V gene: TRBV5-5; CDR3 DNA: TGTGCCAGCAGCTTCTCTGGCGGGGGATATGGCTACACCTTC; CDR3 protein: CASSFSGGGYGYTF
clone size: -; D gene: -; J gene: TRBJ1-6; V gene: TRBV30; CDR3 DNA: TGTGCCTGGAGTGTATCCAGGGAAAATTCACCCCTCCACTTT; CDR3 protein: CAWSVSRENSPLHF
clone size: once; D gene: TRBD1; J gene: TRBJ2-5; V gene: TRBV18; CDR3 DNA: TGTGCCAGCTCACCCGGGACAGGGAAAGAGACCCAGTACTTC; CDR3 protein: CASSPGTGKETQYF
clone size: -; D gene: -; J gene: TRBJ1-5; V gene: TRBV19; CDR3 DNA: TGTGCCAGCCAAAGGGGCGGCAATCAGCCCCAGCATTTT; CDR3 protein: CASQRGGNQPQHF
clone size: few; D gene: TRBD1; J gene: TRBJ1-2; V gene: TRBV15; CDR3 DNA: TGTGCCACCAGCAGAGATAGGAGGGGGCCAAACTATGGCTACACCTTC; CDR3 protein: CATSRDRRGPNYGYTF
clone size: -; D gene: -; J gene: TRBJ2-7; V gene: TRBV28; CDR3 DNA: TGTGCCAGCACAATCCCCAGGGGCTCCTACGAGCAGTACTTC; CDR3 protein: CASTIPRGSYEQYF
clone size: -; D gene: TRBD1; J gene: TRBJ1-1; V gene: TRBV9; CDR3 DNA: TGTGCCAGCAGCGAGGGGAACAGGGGTACTGAAGCTTTCTTT; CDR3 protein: CASSEGNRGTEAFF